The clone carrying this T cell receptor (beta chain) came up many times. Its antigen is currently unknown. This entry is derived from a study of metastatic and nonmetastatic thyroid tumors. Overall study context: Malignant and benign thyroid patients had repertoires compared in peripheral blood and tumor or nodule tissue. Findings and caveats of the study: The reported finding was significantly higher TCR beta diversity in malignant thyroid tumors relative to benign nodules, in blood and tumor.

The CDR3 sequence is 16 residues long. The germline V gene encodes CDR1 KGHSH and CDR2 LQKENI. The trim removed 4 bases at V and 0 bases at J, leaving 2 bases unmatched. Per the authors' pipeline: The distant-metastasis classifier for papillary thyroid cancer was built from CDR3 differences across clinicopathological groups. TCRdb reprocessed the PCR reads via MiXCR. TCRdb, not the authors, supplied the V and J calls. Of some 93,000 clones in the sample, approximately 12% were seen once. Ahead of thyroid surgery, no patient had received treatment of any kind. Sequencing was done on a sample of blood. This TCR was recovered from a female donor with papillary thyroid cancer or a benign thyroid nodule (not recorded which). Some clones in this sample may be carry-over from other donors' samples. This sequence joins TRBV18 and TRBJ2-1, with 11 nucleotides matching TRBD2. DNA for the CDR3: TGTGCCAGCTCACTAGCGGGAGGGACCTCCTACAATGAGCAGTTCTTC. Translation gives CASSLAGGTSYNEQFF.